The 11 T cell receptor beta chains presented below share a single source sample, sequenced in a study of CD8+ T cells in alopecia areata. Noted treatment: oral pan-JAK inhibitor, 5-10 mg twice daily. RNA was isolated and reverse transcribed to cDNA, the sequencing template. Produced via immunoSEQ multiplex PCR; TCRdb's table is partial and in-frame only. The sample lists about 300,000 clones, roughly 60% seen once, with more than 1.5% in the top ten. Sequenced here: CD4+ T cells sorted from blood, sampled at week 24, from a patient treated with tofacitinib. The receptors were gathered from a human donor with alopecia areata.

V usage is TRBV5-4 and J usage is TRBJ2-5; the match to TRBD1 covers 10 bases. CDR3 length: 15 amino acids. With 4 bases clipped from V and 5 bases from J, the junction kept 8 bases outside the gene matches. Germline V gene sequence: CDR1 SGHNT, CDR2 YYREEE (reference sequence). This CDR3 reads CASSPSTGGGETQYF. In DNA, the CDR3 is TGTGCCAGCAGCCCCTCGACAGGGGGCGGCGAGACCCAGTACTTC.

The gene calls are TRBV23-1 and TRBJ1-6; D is unresolved. TRBV23-1 is labeled an ORF, and its function is uncertain. The CDR3 has 15 residues. V lost 0 bases to trimming and J lost 8 bases, with 11 bases between them. The CDR3: CASSQSNRVDSPLHF. Written as DNA, the CDR3 is TGCGCCAGCAGTCAATCGAATCGAGTGGATTCACCCCTCCACTTT.

The chain couples TRBV5-1 to TRBJ2-1; D tentatively fits TRBD1 or TRBD2 (5 bases each). This CDR3 contains 14 residues. From germline, CDR1 is SGHRS and CDR2 YFSETQ. V was clipped by 0 bases and J by 6 bases, with 10 bases between them. In DNA, the CDR3 is TGCGCCAGCAGCTTGGATCCCGGGGCCAATGAGCAGTTCTTC. Residues: CASSLDPGANEQFF.

The V and J genes are TRBV4-3 and TRBJ2-5; 7 bases match TRBD2. The CDR3 consists of 16 residues. The trim removed 2 bases at V and 1 base at J, leaving 7 bases unmatched. Germline V CDR1 and CDR2: LGHNA, YSLEER. CDR3 in DNA: TGCGCCAGCAGCCAAACGCGGGGGTGGGTCCAAGAGACCCAGTACTTC. Protein: CASSQTRGWVQETQYF.

The V call is TRBV19, the J call TRBJ2-2; D perhaps matches TRBD1 (6 bases). Germline CDR1 is LNHDA and CDR2 is SQIVND (reference sequence). The CDR3 consists of 14 residues. The ends were cut back, 1 base at V and 6 bases at J, with 9 bases in the middle. The CDR3 here is CASSIVQGPGELFF. CDR3 bases: TGTGCCAGTAGTATAGTTCAGGGGCCCGGGGAGCTGTTTTTT.

The rearrangement uses TRBV4-2 and TRBJ2-6; a weak D match, TRBD2 (6 bases). The V and J ends lost 8 bases and 0 bases respectively, with 17 bases between them. CDR3 length: 17 amino acids. Germline CDR1 LGHNA, CDR2 YNFKEQ. CDR3: CASSAGLPRSGANVLTF. CDR3 DNA sequence: TGTGCCAGCTCCGCGGGACTTCCCCGCTCTGGGGCCAACGTCCTGACTTTC.

The chain links TRBV29-1 to TRBJ2-1, with TRBD1 matching over 7 bases. Germline V lookup: CDR1 SQVTM, CDR2 ANQGSEA. CDR3 length: 13 amino acids. Trimming at V came to 4 bases and at J to 4 bases, leaving 4 bases not matched to a gene. The CDR3 bases are TGCAGCGTTGTACGGGACAGTTACAATGAGCAGTTCTTC. Translating it yields CSVVRDSYNEQFF.

This clone has more than one count but fewer than ten. The chain joins TRBV30 to TRBJ1-5; D is possibly TRBD1 (6 bases). The CDR3 has 13 amino acids. The V gene's germline CDR1 is GTSNPN and CDR2 SVGIG (reference sequence). Trimming removed 1 base at V and 7 bases at J, with 11 bases between. The CDR3 loop is CAWSGQGTQPQHF. The DNA of the CDR3 is TGTGCCTGGAGTGGCCAGGGGACCCAGCCCCAGCATTTT.

About this clone itself: An end of the junction differs from the germline gene, which may be a read error. The J gene is TRBJ1-2, the V gene TRBV4-1; TRBD1 might be the D (5 bases). The germline gives CDR1 MGHRA, CDR2 YSYEKL. The CDR3 sequence is 13 residues long. The chain's CDR3 is CASSQDPRSLGAF. The DNA for the CDR3 is TGCGCCAGCAGCCAAGATCCCCGGAGTCTAGGGGCCTTC.

The rearrangement uses TRBV30 and TRBJ1-6, with TRBD1 identical over 10 bases. J was trimmed by 8 bases and V by 4 bases; bases with no gene match: 5. CDR3 length equals 14 residues. The germline CDR1 and CDR2 sequences are GTSNPN and SVGIG (reference sequence). The CDR3 spells CAWTFGQGDSPLHF. As DNA, the CDR3 is TGTGCCTGGACCTTCGGACAGGGGGATTCACCCCTCCACTTT.

This rearrangement joins TRBV11-3 to TRBJ2-1; D call uncertain. Germline V CDR1 and CDR2: SGHNT, YENEEA. CDR3 size: 15 residues. Deletions cut 3 bases from V and 5 bases from J, with 14 bases between. CDR3 DNA sequence: TGTGCCAGCAGCTTGGAAGGGATTCCTGACAATGAGCAGTTCTTC. Protein product: CASSLEGIPDNEQFF.